Sequencing of this TCR beta chain was carried out in a study of prognosis after radiotherapy for stage I lung cancer. This clonotype has a single count. The CDR3 covers 13 residues. Germline CDR1 reads SGHNT; CDR2 reads YYREEE (reference sequence). V lost 0 bases and J 8 bases, leaving 11 bases between the germline ends. Amplification of TCR beta CDR3 from genomic DNA used two-round multiplex PCR. Used in first-round PCR were primers specific to each TRBV and TRBJ gene. TCRdb itself ran the multiplex PCR reads through MiXCR, one entry per CDR3 protein. This repertoire shows approximately 17,000 distinct CDR3 sequences, 43% found once; its top ten account for roughly 37%.

The clonotype was recovered from a donor at least 50 years old with non-small cell lung cancer. The chain joins TRBV5-4 to TRBJ1-1, with D perhaps TRBD1 (6 bases). The sequencing used PBMCs, collected before or after stereotactic body radiation therapy (not recorded which). The CDR3, as DNA: TGTGCCAGCAGCTTGGGCTCAGGGGTGGAAGCTTTCTTT. Translation: CASSLGSGVEAFF.